This TCR beta chain is drawn from a study of T cell responses to AZD1222 COVID-19 vaccine. Study-wide findings and caveats: Spike regions recognized by vaccine-associated CD4 TCRs spanned the protein, led by 160-218 and 743-854.

Trimming removed 5 bases from V and 6 bases from J; junction bases left unmatched: 10. Germline-derived CDR1 and CDR2 are MNHNY and SVGAGI (reference sequence). CDR3 size: 15 residues. As to this clone: Its specificity is not known.

Method: immunoSEQ multiplex PCR; TCRdb's copy keeps in-frame clones and lacks some. The table records approximately 120,000 clones, approximately 85% of them present only once. Sequencing used peripheral blood, obtained 28 days after the second AZD1222 dose. V and J are TRBV6-6 and TRBJ1-5; 7 nucleotides line up with TRBD1. The clonotype was recovered from an adult who received the AZD1222 COVID-19 vaccine. The CDR3 loop is CASSDQGDWFQPQHF. The DNA of the CDR3 is TGTGCCAGCAGTGACCAGGGGGATTGGTTTCAGCCCCAGCATTTT.